The TCR beta chain described here comes from a study of blood T cell repertoires in COVID-19. Whole-study context: The analysed material was cDNA or gDNA that came from T cells, B-cell-depleted T cells, or PBMCs.

Assay: immunoSEQ multiplex PCR; the TCRdb copy retains only in-frame clones and omits some. In the table there are 150,000 to 200,000 clones, 65% to 90% of which are singletons. Germline assignment: CDR1 MDHEN and CDR2 SYDVKM. V was shortened by 6 bases and J by 0 bases, with 14 bases between the two germline ends. This CDR3 spans 15 amino acids. This sequence was found in a man aged 45 to 65 with active or convalescent COVID-19. Material: peripheral blood. The V and J genes are TRBV28 and TRBJ1-2; D is ambiguous. CDR3 bases: TGTGCCAGCAGGGTTAGTTTTGGTTCTAACTATGGCTACACCTTC. It codes for CASRVSFGSNYGYTF.